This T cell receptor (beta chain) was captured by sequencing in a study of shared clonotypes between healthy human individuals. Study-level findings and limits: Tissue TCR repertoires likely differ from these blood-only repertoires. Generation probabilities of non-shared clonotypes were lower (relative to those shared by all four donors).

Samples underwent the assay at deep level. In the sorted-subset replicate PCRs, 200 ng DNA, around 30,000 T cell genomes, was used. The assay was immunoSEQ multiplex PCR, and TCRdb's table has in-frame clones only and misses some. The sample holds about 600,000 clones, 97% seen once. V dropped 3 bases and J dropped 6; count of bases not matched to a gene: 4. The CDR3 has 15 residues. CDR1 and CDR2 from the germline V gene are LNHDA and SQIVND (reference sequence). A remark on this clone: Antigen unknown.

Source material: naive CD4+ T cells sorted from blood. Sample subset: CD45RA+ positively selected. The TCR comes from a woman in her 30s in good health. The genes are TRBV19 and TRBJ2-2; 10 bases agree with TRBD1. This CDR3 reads CASSMWGQGPGELFF. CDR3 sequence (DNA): TGTGCCAGTAGTATGTGGGGACAGGGGCCCGGGGAGCTGTTTTTT.